The rows below give T cell receptor beta chains drawn from one sample of a study of T cells in Graves' hyperthyroidism and ophthalmopathy. TCRdb analysed the multiplex PCR reads with MiXCR anew, one entry per CDR3 protein. Of some 490,000 distinct CDR3 sequences detected, roughly a sixth appear once; the ten largest clones hold less than 30%. What was sequenced was blood. These receptor sequences come from a woman aged 25 to 39 with Graves' ophthalmopathy. Both conserved end residues are trimmed from each CDR3. The order of the fields is J gene, V gene, D gene, CDR3 protein. D genes are given only for firm matches.

j_gene: TRBJ1-4
v_gene: TRBV4-2
d_gene: .
CDR3aa: ASSHRPGVSLNEKLF

j_gene: TRBJ2-1
v_gene: TRBV5-6
d_gene: .
CDR3aa: ASSLSGGNYNEQF

j_gene: TRBJ2-3
v_gene: TRBV20-1
d_gene: TRBD2
CDR3aa: SASLAVGIRDTQY

j_gene: TRBJ2-1
v_gene: TRBV11-1
d_gene: .
CDR3aa: ASSLPASYNEQF

j_gene: TRBJ1-4
v_gene: TRBV2
d_gene: .
CDR3aa: ASSEVAGAEKLF

j_gene: TRBJ1-5
v_gene: TRBV11-1
d_gene: .
CDR3aa: ASSLQGPGQPQH

j_gene: TRBJ2-1
v_gene: TRBV10-3
d_gene: .
CDR3aa: AIRGDGYNEQF

j_gene: TRBJ2-2
v_gene: TRBV20-1
d_gene: .
CDR3aa: SAVVIKPDTGELF

j_gene: TRBJ2-7
v_gene: TRBV11-2
d_gene: TRBD2
CDR3aa: ASLADYEQY

j_gene: TRBJ1-3
v_gene: TRBV6-1
d_gene: .
CDR3aa: ATGTSSGNTIY

j_gene: TRBJ2-5
v_gene: TRBV2
d_gene: .
CDR3aa: ASSEAWAETQY

j_gene: TRBJ2-7
v_gene: TRBV6-1
d_gene: .
CDR3aa: ASTNGLVHEQY

j_gene: TRBJ1-1
v_gene: TRBV24-1
d_gene: .
CDR3aa: ATSDLLGSEAF

j_gene: TRBJ2-7
v_gene: TRBV6-1
d_gene: .
CDR3aa: ASTLSLYERY

j_gene: TRBJ2-1
v_gene: TRBV7-9
d_gene: .
CDR3aa: ASSHPGGGEQF

j_gene: TRBJ1-5
v_gene: TRBV28
d_gene: .
CDR3aa: ASSSGQTDSNQPQH

j_gene: TRBJ2-7
v_gene: TRBV4-1
d_gene: .
CDR3aa: ASSPVEQY

j_gene: TRBJ2-2
v_gene: TRBV6-2/TRBV6-3
d_gene: .
CDR3aa: ASKEDRNTGELF

j_gene: TRBJ2-7
v_gene: TRBV6-1
d_gene: .
CDR3aa: ASSSTMSSYEQY

j_gene: TRBJ2-3
v_gene: TRBV28
d_gene: .
CDR3aa: ASSLIRLFTDTQY

j_gene: TRBJ2-7
v_gene: TRBV7-9
d_gene: .
CDR3aa: ASSLQGGATYEQY

j_gene: TRBJ1-2
v_gene: TRBV7-2
d_gene: .
CDR3aa: ASSLEGWGYGYT

j_gene: TRBJ2-1
v_gene: TRBV28
d_gene: TRBD2
CDR3aa: ASSSSSAGDLNEQF

j_gene: TRBJ1-4
v_gene: TRBV2
d_gene: .
CDR3aa: ASSLGAADEKLF

j_gene: TRBJ2-5
v_gene: TRBV5-1
d_gene: TRBD2
CDR3aa: ASSASGSQETQY

j_gene: TRBJ2-3
v_gene: TRBV9
d_gene: .
CDR3aa: ASSPQGWANTQY

j_gene: TRBJ2-3
v_gene: TRBV7-2
d_gene: .
CDR3aa: ASSSAHTDTQY

j_gene: TRBJ2-4
v_gene: TRBV12-3/TRBV12-4
d_gene: .
CDR3aa: ASSLSGQNIQY

j_gene: TRBJ2-3
v_gene: TRBV6-2/TRBV6-3
d_gene: TRBD2
CDR3aa: ASSYSTAGDINTQY

j_gene: TRBJ2-7
v_gene: TRBV4-3
d_gene: TRBD1
CDR3aa: ASSYGTGRSGYEQY

j_gene: TRBJ2-1
v_gene: TRBV5-1
d_gene: .
CDR3aa: ASSLAIGTSNEQL

j_gene: TRBJ2-2
v_gene: TRBV28
d_gene: .
CDR3aa: ASSWLGGPNTGELF

j_gene: TRBJ2-2
v_gene: TRBV19
d_gene: TRBD2
CDR3aa: ASKGLAANTGELF

j_gene: TRBJ2-7
v_gene: TRBV7-6
d_gene: TRBD2
CDR3aa: ASSLASISSGIPYEQY

j_gene: TRBJ2-7
v_gene: TRBV6-1
d_gene: .
CDR3aa: ASRPQFYEQY

j_gene: TRBJ2-1
v_gene: TRBV5-1
d_gene: TRBD2
CDR3aa: ASSLAASGTAVNEQF

j_gene: TRBJ2-7
v_gene: TRBV4-3
d_gene: TRBD1
CDR3aa: ASSQGVTGVYYEQY

j_gene: TRBJ2-2
v_gene: TRBV7-9
d_gene: .
CDR3aa: ASSFGNLATNTGELF

j_gene: TRBJ2-2
v_gene: TRBV7-9
d_gene: .
CDR3aa: ASSIVTGELF

j_gene: TRBJ1-5
v_gene: TRBV27
d_gene: .
CDR3aa: ASSSQVNQPQH

j_gene: TRBJ2-7
v_gene: TRBV28
d_gene: .
CDR3aa: ASSSQGTSYEQY

j_gene: TRBJ2-1
v_gene: TRBV7-9
d_gene: .
CDR3aa: ASSAYPSGRNEQF

j_gene: TRBJ2-2
v_gene: TRBV12-3/TRBV12-4
d_gene: .
CDR3aa: ASTPTQRGTGELF

j_gene: TRBJ1-2
v_gene: TRBV27
d_gene: .
CDR3aa: ASSPGQVFYGYT

j_gene: TRBJ2-1
v_gene: TRBV11-2
d_gene: .
CDR3aa: ASNSMNNEQF

j_gene: TRBJ2-5
v_gene: TRBV27
d_gene: .
CDR3aa: ASSLSNRAFQETQY

j_gene: TRBJ2-1
v_gene: TRBV28
d_gene: .
CDR3aa: ASSLAGVPRDNEQF

j_gene: TRBJ2-3
v_gene: TRBV7-9
d_gene: .
CDR3aa: ASSLSSGEDTQY

j_gene: TRBJ2-2
v_gene: TRBV24-1
d_gene: TRBD2
CDR3aa: ATSDLRTSATGELF

j_gene: TRBJ2-1
v_gene: TRBV2
d_gene: TRBD2
CDR3aa: ASTELAGAPNEQF

j_gene: TRBJ2-3
v_gene: TRBV3-1
d_gene: .
CDR3aa: ASSQRGGGDSTDTQY

j_gene: TRBJ1-5
v_gene: TRBV7-2
d_gene: TRBD1
CDR3aa: ASSLTGQVNQPQH

j_gene: TRBJ1-1
v_gene: TRBV6-5
d_gene: .
CDR3aa: ASSYSAGREAF

j_gene: TRBJ2-3
v_gene: TRBV20-1
d_gene: .
CDR3aa: SARDISETSTDTQY

j_gene: TRBJ2-3
v_gene: TRBV29-1
d_gene: .
CDR3aa: SALDPSTDTQY

j_gene: TRBJ1-2
v_gene: TRBV6-1
d_gene: .
CDR3aa: ASSADSNYGYT

j_gene: TRBJ2-1
v_gene: TRBV7-2
d_gene: TRBD2
CDR3aa: ASSLGLAASYNEQF

j_gene: TRBJ2-3
v_gene: TRBV12-3/TRBV12-4
d_gene: .
CDR3aa: ASSYSGTTDDTQY

j_gene: TRBJ2-5
v_gene: TRBV7-2
d_gene: .
CDR3aa: ASSSEIIQETQY